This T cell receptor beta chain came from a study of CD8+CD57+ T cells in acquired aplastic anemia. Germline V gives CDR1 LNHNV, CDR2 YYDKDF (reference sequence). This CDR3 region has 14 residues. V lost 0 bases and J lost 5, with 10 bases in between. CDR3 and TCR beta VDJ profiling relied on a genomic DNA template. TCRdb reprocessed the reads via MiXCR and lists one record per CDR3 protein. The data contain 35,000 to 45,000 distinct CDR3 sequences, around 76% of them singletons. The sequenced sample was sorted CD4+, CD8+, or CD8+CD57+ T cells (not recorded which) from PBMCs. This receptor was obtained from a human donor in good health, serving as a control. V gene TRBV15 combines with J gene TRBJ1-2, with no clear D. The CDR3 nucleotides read TGTGCCACCAGCAGAGATCTGGCGGATTATGGCTACACCTTC. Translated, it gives CATSRDLADYGYTF.